The clone carrying this TCR beta chain has a handful of counts. No antigen is known for it. A J-beta primer mix and a sample-barcoded 5' primer were used in a second PCR of about 6 to 12 cycles. In TCRdb, the 5' RACE reads were re-called with MiXCR into one record per CDR3 protein. The table lists about 900,000 distinct CDR3 sequences, around 68% of them singletons. These data belong to a study of blood T cells in healthy people across ages. General study findings and limits: Long-lived donors exceeded aged donors in naive CD4+ cells and diversity. Changes in expanded clonotypes were possibly confounded, as the CMV status of donors was unknown. Naive T cell percentage showed a strong correlation with the diversity of TCR beta. Getting older went along with TCR beta diversity per million T cells dropping roughly linearly.

The CDR3 has 14 amino acids. Germline V gene sequence: CDR1 SGHTA, CDR2 FQGNSA. Germline trimming cut 6 bases from V and 2 bases from J; bases unmatched to any gene: 7. The chain has TRBV7-2 and TRBJ2-7, with 7 bases lining up with TRBD1. This receptor was taken from a man under 40 in good health. Sequencing used blood. Written as DNA, the CDR3 is TGTGCCAGCAGGCCTATTGGGACAGCCTACGAGCAGTACTTC. Translation: CASRPIGTAYEQYF.